Below, 4 T cell receptor beta chains from the same sample are listed, as sequenced in a study of T cells in Graves' hyperthyroidism and ophthalmopathy. RNA transcripts were the template for amplifying TCR beta CDR3 regions. The TCR CDR3 first-round RT-PCR relied on the HTBI primer set. TCRdb used MiXCR to reprocess the multiplex PCR reads, holding one entry per CDR3 protein. The profile shows roughly 500,000 distinct CDR3 sequences, just over 45% of them singletons. Sequenced sample: peripheral blood or thyroid tissue (not recorded which). All receptors come from an adult woman with Graves' disease, either hyperthyroidism or ophthalmopathy (not recorded which).

The sample holds many counts of this clonotype. The chain couples TRBV5-1 to TRBJ1-5; tentative D call: TRBD1 (5 bases). Trimming left V 1 base short and J 2 bases short, with 7 bases between. Germline CDR1 and CDR2: SGHRS and YFSETQ. The CDR3 has 14 amino acids. In nucleotides, the CDR3 is TGCGCCAGCAGCTTGCGAGGGGGCAATCAGCCCCAGCATTTT. This gives the protein CASSLRGGNQPQHF.

This clonotype has at least ten counts. The V gene is TRBV7-9, the J gene TRBJ2-7; no definite D call. The length of the CDR3 is 12 residues. CDR1 is SEHNR and CDR2 is FQNEAQ in the germline V gene (reference sequence). The V and J ends lost 6 bases and 7 bases respectively, with 13 bases between them. The CDR3 nucleotides are TGTGCCAGCAGTTCTAACGTACGTGAGCAGTACTTC. This gives the protein CASSSNVREQYF.

In the case of this clonotype: The junction and the germline gene differ at one end; a read error may be behind it. CDR3 sequence: CASSFGGKSTDTRYF. In nucleotides, the CDR3 is TGCGCCAGCAGCTTCGGCGGAAAAAGCACAGATACGCGGTATTTT. The chain employs TRBV5-1 and TRBJ2-3; D gene uncertain. CDR3 length: 15 amino acids. The germline gives CDR1 SGHRS, CDR2 YFSETQ. Combining the CDR3 with reference TRBV5-1 and TRBJ2-3 gives the whole variable domain KAGVTQTPRYLIKTRGQQVTLSCSPISGHRSVSWYQQTPGQGLQFLFEYFSETQRNKGNFPGRFSGRQFSNSRSEMNVSTLELGDSALYLCASSFGGKSTDTRYFGPGTRLTVL.

In this sample, this clonotype turned up once. V gene TRBV5-1 combines with J gene TRBJ1-1; a possible D gene is TRBD1 (6 bases). V was cut by 4 bases and J by 12 bases, with 19 bases left in between. Germline V gene lookup returns CDR1 SGHRS and CDR2 YFSETQ. This CDR3 region has 13 residues. The DNA for the CDR3 is TGCGCCAGCAGCAACACCGGGACAACTCGTTCTTTCTTT. This codes for CASSNTGTTRSFF.